A single sample gave rise to the 9 T cell receptor beta chains below, sequenced in a study of shared clonotypes between healthy human individuals. Measured with immunoSEQ multiplex PCR; TCRdb has only the in-frame clones, and not every one. The table lists 650,000 to 700,000 clones, about 90% of them singletons. The sequenced material came from memory CD8+ T cells from PBMCs. Subset here: CD45RO+ cells pooled with CCR7-negative TemRA cells. The receptors stem from a man between 18 and 29 years old in good health. Some clones in this sample may be carry-over from other donors' samples.

The chain has TRBV28 and TRBJ2-7; D tentatively reads TRBD1 or TRBD2 (5 bases each). V gave up 1 base and J gave up 2 bases, with 12 bases separating them. CDR1 is MDHEN and CDR2 is SYDVKM in the germline V gene. This CDR3 has 15 amino acids. Written as DNA, the CDR3 is TGTGCCAGCAGTTTATTGGGGACGGCTACCTACGAGCAGTACTTC. Protein: CASSLLGTATYEQYF.

The chain has TRBV7-8 and TRBJ1-4; possibly TRBD1 for D (5 bases). Germline loops: CDR1 SGHVS, CDR2 FQNEAQ. This CDR3 has 15 residues. The V gene lost 2 bases and the J gene lost 7 bases, with 14 bases spanning the gap. The CDR3: CASSLLQEIGEKLFF. In nucleotides, the CDR3 is TGTGCCAGCAGCTTACTACAGGAGATAGGTGAAAAACTGTTTTTT.

J is TRBJ1-3 and V is TRBV9; D ambiguous. This CDR3 region has 17 residues. Trimming cost V 4 bases and J 0 bases, with 17 bases left between them. Germline V gene sequence: CDR1 SGDLS, CDR2 YYNGEE. CDR3 residues: CASSPAPGPSSGNTIYF. CDR3 coding DNA: TGTGCCAGCAGCCCAGCTCCTGGTCCCAGCTCTGGAAACACCATATATTTT.

The V and J genes are TRBV7-2 and TRBJ2-3; D gene uncertain. The CDR3 consists of 16 residues. Trimming left V 5 bases short and J 0 bases short, with 15 bases between. The V gene's germline CDR1 is SGHTA and CDR2 FQGNSA. The CDR3 is CASSQAGPASTDTQYF. The CDR3 DNA sequence: TGTGCCAGCAGCCAGGCAGGTCCCGCTAGCACAGATACGCAGTATTTT.

The chain has TRBV7-9 and TRBJ1-4, with 7 bases that match TRBD1. V dropped 5 bases and J dropped 6; count of bases not matched to a gene: 12. The CDR3 loop spans 16 amino acids. Germline assignment: CDR1 SEHNR and CDR2 FQNEAQ (reference sequence). The CDR3: CASSPTRQGSHEKLFF. The CDR3 DNA follows: TGTGCCAGCAGCCCAACTCGACAGGGCAGTCATGAAAAACTGTTTTTT.

V and J are TRBV13 and TRBJ2-7, with a possible D match to TRBD2 (6 bases). CDR1 is PRHDT, CDR2 FYEKMQ, per germline (reference sequence). Trimming took 1 base from V and 3 from J, leaving 16 bases between them. This CDR3 is built from 16 residues. The CDR3 loop is CASSLAGGVMGYEQYF. CDR3 in DNA: TGTGCCAGCAGCTTAGCAGGCGGGGTAATGGGCTACGAGCAGTACTTC.

The chain links TRBV29-1 to TRBJ1-2, with a weak D call TRBD1 (6 bases). This CDR3 comprises 11 residues. The germline V gene encodes CDR1 SQVTM and CDR2 ANQGSEA. Trimming took off 2 bases at V and 8 bases at J, with 9 bases between the two ends. This chain's CDR3 is CSVEWGRGYTF. The CDR3 DNA reads TGCAGCGTTGAATGGGGGCGGGGCTACACCTTC.

This sequence joins TRBV2 and TRBJ1-2, with D tentatively TRBD1 (5 bases). The CDR3 loop spans 15 amino acids. V lost 7 bases to trimming and J lost 0 bases, with 15 bases between them. The germline CDR1 and CDR2 sequences are SNHLY and FYNNEI. In DNA, the CDR3 is TGTGCCAGCAATTGGCGGGCGGGGGCTAACTATGGCTACACCTTC. Protein product: CASNWRAGANYGYTF.

Details on this clone: Other nucleotide sequences from this sample produce the same CDR3. The V call is TRBV27, the J call TRBJ1-1; D not resolved. Germline lookup yields CDR1 MNHEY and CDR2 SMNVEV (reference sequence). V gave up 3 bases and J gave up 7 bases, with 9 bases separating them. The CDR3 is made up of 12 amino acids. The CDR3 DNA sequence: TGTGCCAGCAGTTTCCCCCGGGGTGAAGCTTTCTTT. Translation: CASSFPRGEAFF.